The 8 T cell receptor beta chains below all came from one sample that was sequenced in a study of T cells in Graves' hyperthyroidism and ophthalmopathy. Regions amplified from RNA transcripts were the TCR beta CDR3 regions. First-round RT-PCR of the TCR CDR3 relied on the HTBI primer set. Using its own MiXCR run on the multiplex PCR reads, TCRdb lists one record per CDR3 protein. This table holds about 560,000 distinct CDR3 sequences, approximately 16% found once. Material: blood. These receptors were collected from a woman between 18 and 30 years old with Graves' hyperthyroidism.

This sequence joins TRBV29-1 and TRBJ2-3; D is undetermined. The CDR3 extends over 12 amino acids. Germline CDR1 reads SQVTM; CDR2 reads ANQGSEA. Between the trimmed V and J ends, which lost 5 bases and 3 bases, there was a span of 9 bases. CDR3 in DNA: TGCAGCGTTACGGTCGGGACAGATACGCAGTATTTT. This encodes CSVTVGTDTQYF.

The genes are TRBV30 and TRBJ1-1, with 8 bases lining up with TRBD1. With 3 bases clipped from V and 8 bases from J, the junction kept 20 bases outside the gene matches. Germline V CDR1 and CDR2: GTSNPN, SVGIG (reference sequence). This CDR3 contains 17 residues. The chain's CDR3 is CAWRCYRGTRLETEAFF. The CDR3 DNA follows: TGTGCCTGGAGATGTTACAGGGGGACTCGGTTAGAAACGGAAGCTTTCTTT. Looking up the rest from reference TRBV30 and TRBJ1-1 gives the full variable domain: SQTIHQWPATLVQPVGSPLSLECTVEGTSNPNLYWYRQAAGRGLQLLFYSVGIGQISSEVPQNLSASRPQDRQFILSSKKLLLSDSGFYLCAWRCYRGTRLETEAFFGQGTRLTVV.

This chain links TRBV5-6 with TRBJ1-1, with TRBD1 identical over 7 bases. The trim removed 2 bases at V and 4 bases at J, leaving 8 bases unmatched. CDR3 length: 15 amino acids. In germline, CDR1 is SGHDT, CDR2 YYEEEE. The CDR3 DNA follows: TGTGCCAGCAGCTTACCGACAGGGATTAGCACTGAAGCTTTCTTT. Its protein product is CASSLPTGISTEAFF.

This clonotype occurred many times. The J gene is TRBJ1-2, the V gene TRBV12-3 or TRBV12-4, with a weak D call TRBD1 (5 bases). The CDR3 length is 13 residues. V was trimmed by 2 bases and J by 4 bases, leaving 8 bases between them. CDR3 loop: CASSLNRSYGYTF. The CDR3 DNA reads TGTGCCAGCAGTTTAAACAGGAGCTATGGCTACACCTTC.

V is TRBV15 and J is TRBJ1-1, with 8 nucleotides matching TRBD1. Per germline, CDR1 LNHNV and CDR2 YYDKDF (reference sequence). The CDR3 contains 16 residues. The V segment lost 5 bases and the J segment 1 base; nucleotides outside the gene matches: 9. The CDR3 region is CATSRRQGRGNTEAFF. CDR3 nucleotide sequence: TGTGCCACCAGCCGCCGACAGGGGAGGGGGAACACTGAAGCTTTCTTT.

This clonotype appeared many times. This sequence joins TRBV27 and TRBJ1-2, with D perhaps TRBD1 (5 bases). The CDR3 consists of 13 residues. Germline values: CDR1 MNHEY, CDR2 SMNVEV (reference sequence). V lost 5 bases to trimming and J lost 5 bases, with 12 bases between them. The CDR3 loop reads CASSLDRYYGYTF. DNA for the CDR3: TGTGCCAGCAGTCTTGACAGATATTATGGCTACACCTTC.

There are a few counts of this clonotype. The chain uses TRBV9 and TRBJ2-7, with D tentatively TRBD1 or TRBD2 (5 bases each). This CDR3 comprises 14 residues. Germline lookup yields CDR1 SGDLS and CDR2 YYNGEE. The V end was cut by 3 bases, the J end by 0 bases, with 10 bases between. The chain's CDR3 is CASSAGRASYEQYF. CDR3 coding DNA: TGTGCCAGCAGCGCGGGACGAGCCTCCTACGAGCAGTACTTC.

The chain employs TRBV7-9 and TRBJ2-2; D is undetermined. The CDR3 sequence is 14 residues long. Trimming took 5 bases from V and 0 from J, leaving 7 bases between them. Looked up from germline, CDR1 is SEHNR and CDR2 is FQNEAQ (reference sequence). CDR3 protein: CASSPAPNTGELFF. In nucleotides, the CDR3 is TGTGCCAGCAGCCCGGCGCCGAACACCGGGGAGCTGTTTTTT.